This is a list of T cell receptor beta chains from one sample in a study of T-cell reconstitution after alpha-beta-depleted transplantation in children. One entry per CDR3 protein, called by TCRdb with MiXCR from the PCR reads. The sample has around 580,000 distinct CDR3 sequences, 23% seen once. Material: PBMCs, mostly from graft donor cells, obtained 360 days after TCRalphabeta/CD19-depleted stem cell transplant. These receptors all stem from a boy less than two years old who had a stem cell transplant for acute myeloid leukemia, so the T cells may come from the graft donor. The CDR3 runs from the conserved cysteine through the conserved F or W. D genes are given only for firm matches. Not all rows give a size; the values are once, few, many and, for expanded clones, a class.

j_call,v_call,clone_size,d_call,cdr3_nt,cdr3_aa
TRBJ2-5,TRBV11-1,NA,NA,TGTGCCAGCAGCCCTAGGGCGCTAGCGCGCTTGGAGACCCAGTACTTC,CASSPRALARLETQYF
TRBJ2-3,TRBV20-1,NA,NA,TGCAGTGCTAGAGCCCCCTGGCCCGACTTGGGGAGCACAGATACGCAGTATTTT,CSARAPWPDLGSTDTQYF
TRBJ2-1,TRBV4-1,few,NA,TGCGCCAGCAGCCCAGACTCCACCTTAGCGATTCTCCCGGGCAATGAGCAGTTCTTC,CASSPDSTLAILPGNEQFF
TRBJ2-7,TRBV29-1,many,NA,TGCAGCCCGATCGTCGGAGGGGAGCAGTACTTC,CSPIVGGEQYF
TRBJ1-1,TRBV11-2,NA,NA,TGTGCCAGCAGCTTAGATCCCCGGGCGATGAACACTGAAGCTTTCTTT,CASSLDPRAMNTEAFF
TRBJ1-5,TRBV10-3,few,TRBD1,TGTGCCATCAGTGACGGGACAGGGCGGGATCAGCCCCAGCATTTT,CAISDGTGRDQPQHF
TRBJ1-5,TRBV20-1,few,NA,TGCAGTGCTTCCAGACTTGGATTTGGCAATCAGCCCCAGCATTTT,CSASRLGFGNQPQHF
TRBJ1-1,TRBV29-1,many,NA,TGCAGCGTCCGGCCCAGCGGGGCCACTGAAGCTTTCTTT,CSVRPSGATEAFF
TRBJ2-7,TRBV5-6,many,NA,TGTGCCAGCAGCTTGGACAGGGTATTCTACGAGCAGTACTTC,CASSLDRVFYEQYF
TRBJ2-1,TRBV6-2/TRBV6-3,NA,NA,TGTGCCAGCAGGCAAATCAAGCGGGCCTACAATGAGCAGTTCTTC,CASRQIKRAYNEQFF